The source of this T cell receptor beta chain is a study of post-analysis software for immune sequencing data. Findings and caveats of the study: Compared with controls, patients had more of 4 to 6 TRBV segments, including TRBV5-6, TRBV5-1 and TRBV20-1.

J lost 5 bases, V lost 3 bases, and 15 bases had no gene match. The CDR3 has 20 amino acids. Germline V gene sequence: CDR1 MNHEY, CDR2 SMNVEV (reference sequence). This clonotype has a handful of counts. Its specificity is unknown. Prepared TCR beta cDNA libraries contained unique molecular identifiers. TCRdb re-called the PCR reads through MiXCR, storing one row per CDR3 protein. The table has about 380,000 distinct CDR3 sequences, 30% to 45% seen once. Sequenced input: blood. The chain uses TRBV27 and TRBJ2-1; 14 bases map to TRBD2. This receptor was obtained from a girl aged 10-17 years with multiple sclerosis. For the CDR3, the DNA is TGTGCCAGCAGTTTTTACCCGACTAGCGGGGGGGCCAGGGCAAACAATGAGCAGTTCTTC. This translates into CASSFYPTSGGARANNEQFF.